The 20 T cell receptor beta chains given below trace back to one sample, sequenced in a study of response to subunit inactivated influenza vaccine. TCRdb passed the RT-PCR reads through MiXCR, listing each CDR3 protein once. The sample carries under 750,000 distinct CDR3 sequences, about 11% recorded once. Sequencing was performed on PBMCs from blood, taken on the day of vaccination. Receptors originate from a man aged 50 to 60 who received an inactivated influenza vaccine.

This clonotype was counted a few times. The genes are TRBV11-2 and TRBJ2-1; no clear D. The CDR3 has 14 residues. V shed 5 bases and J shed 9 bases, with 17 bases lying between them. Germline V gene sequence: CDR1 SGHAT, CDR2 FQNNGV. CDR3 DNA: TGTGCCAGCAGCCCCTGGGAAGGGTCGAGTGAGCAGTTCTTC. The encoded protein is CASSPWEGSSEQFF.

This clonotype was detected only a few times. The chain links TRBV20-1 to TRBJ2-3, with D unresolved. The length of the CDR3 is 15 residues. V lost 0 bases and J lost 8, with 18 bases in between. From germline, CDR1 is DFQATT and CDR2 SNEGSKA (reference sequence). CDR3: CSARDWLVEWGTQYF. The DNA of the CDR3 is TGCAGTGCTAGAGATTGGCTCGTCGAATGGGGTACGCAGTATTTT.

The rearrangement uses TRBV5-8 and TRBJ2-2; D is undetermined. The CDR3 runs to 13 residues. The V and J ends lost 3 bases and 8 bases respectively, with 11 bases between them. The germline V gene has CDR1 SGHTS and CDR2 YDEGEE. In nucleotides, the CDR3 is TGTGCCAGCAGCTCCGACCTTACTGGGGAGCTGTTTTTT. This translates into CASSSDLTGELFF. The full variable domain, in which reference TRBV5-8 and TRBJ2-2 provide the parts outside the CDR3, is EAGVTQSPTHLIKTRGQQATLRCSPISGHTSVYWYQQALGLGLQFLLWYDEGEERNRGNFPPRFSGRQFPNYSSELNVNALELEDSALYLCASSSDLTGELFFGEGSRLTVL.

The rearrangement uses TRBV20-1 and TRBJ2-7, with 9 bases that match TRBD2. The CDR3 totals 15 residues. V lost 3 bases and J lost 5; bases outside the gene matches: 11. Germline assignment: CDR1 DFQATT and CDR2 SNEGSKA (reference sequence). This chain's CDR3 is CSASSPSGNLNEQYF. CDR3 coding DNA: TGCAGTGCTAGTAGCCCTAGCGGGAATCTAAACGAGCAGTACTTC.

CDR3 coding DNA: TGTGCCAGCAGCTTAACGGGGACTAGCGGGAGTTCCTACAATGAGCAGTTCTTC. This codes for CASSLTGTSGSSYNEQFF. The chain joins TRBV7-3 to TRBJ2-1; 14 bases line up with TRBD2. Germline V gene data show CDR1 as SGHTA and CDR2 as FQGTGA. This CDR3 has 18 residues. V lost 0 bases, J lost 1 base, and 2 bases stayed unmatched.

The rearrangement joins TRBV27 to TRBJ2-1; 7 bases map to TRBD1. Per germline, CDR1 MNHEY and CDR2 SMNVEV (reference sequence). The CDR3 consists of 17 residues. J lost 8 bases, V lost 5 bases, and 18 bases had no gene match. CDR3 sequence (DNA): TGTGCCAGCAGTCGCCGCAAACTCGGGACAGAGGTCTATGAGCAGTTCTTC. This codes for CASSRRKLGTEVYEQFF.

At least ten counts were recorded for this clonotype. The chain is built from TRBV6-6 and TRBJ2-7, with 9 bases fitting TRBD1. The V gene's germline CDR1 is MNHNY and CDR2 SVGAGI (reference sequence). CDR3 size: 13 residues. The trim removed 5 bases at V and 5 bases at J, leaving 4 bases unmatched. Here the CDR3 DNA reads TGTGCCAGCAGTAACAGGGGGCATCACGAGCAGTACTTC. Translated, it gives CASSNRGHHEQYF.

This clonotype has just a few counts. V is TRBV28 and J is TRBJ2-6, with 9 bases lining up with TRBD1. The ends lost 2 bases at V and 0 bases at J; junction bases unmatched: 5. CDR1 and CDR2 from the germline V gene are MDHEN and SYDVKM. CDR3 size: 18 residues. The CDR3 loop reads CASSLALTGGSGANVLTF. CDR3 coding DNA: TGTGCCAGCAGTTTAGCCTTGACAGGGGGCTCTGGGGCCAACGTCCTGACTTTC.

The CDR3 sequence is CASSPITSGSSEQYF. Here the CDR3 DNA reads TGTGCCAGCTCACCAATTACTAGCGGGAGTTCCGAGCAGTACTTC. This chain links TRBV18 with TRBJ2-7, with TRBD2 matching 11 bases. With 2 bases clipped from V and 6 bases from J, the junction kept 6 bases outside the gene matches. This CDR3 has 15 residues. CDR1 and CDR2 from the germline V gene are KGHSH and LQKENI.

The V gene is TRBV5-1, the J gene TRBJ2-6; TRBD1 matches at 7 bases. The length of the CDR3 is 17 residues. Per germline, CDR1 SGHRS and CDR2 YFSETQ. Trimming removed 5 bases from V and 0 bases from J; junction bases left unmatched: 8. The CDR3 DNA reads as TGCGCCAGCAGAGGGACAGCTTTCGCCTCTGGGGCCAACGTCCTGACTTTC. Translated: CASRGTAFASGANVLTF.

A few counts support this clonotype. The CDR3 coding sequence is TGTGCCAGCTCACCACCGACTAGCGGGAGGGCCTACAATGAGCAGTTCTTC. Residues: CASSPPTSGRAYNEQFF. The rearrangement uses TRBV18 and TRBJ2-1, with 14 bases identical to TRBD2. The CDR3 totals 17 residues. The V and J ends lost 0 bases and 2 bases, in that order; junction bases with no gene match: 0. The germline V gene has CDR1 KGHSH and CDR2 LQKENI.

The chain recombines TRBV5-1 with TRBJ2-5, with D perhaps matching TRBD1 (5 bases). Trimming took 5 bases from V and 5 from J, leaving 19 bases between them. This CDR3 region has 15 residues. Germline CDR1 SGHRS, CDR2 YFSETQ. For the CDR3, the DNA is TGCGCCAGCAGGAGCCAGCCAGAGAAGGGGGAGACCCAGTACTTC. Translation gives CASRSQPEKGETQYF. The whole variable domain, filled in from reference TRBV5-1 and TRBJ2-5, reads KAGVTQTPRYLIKTRGQQVTLSCSPISGHRSVSWYQQTPGQGLQFLFEYFSETQRNKGNFPGRFSGRQFSNSRSEMNVSTLELGDSALYLCASRSQPEKGETQYFGPGTRLLVL.

This clonotype occurred a few times. V is TRBV9 and J is TRBJ2-1; TRBD2 matches 9 bases. Trimming removed 1 base from V and 6 bases from J; junction bases left unmatched: 5. The germline gives CDR1 SGDLS, CDR2 YYNGEE. This CDR3 is 15 amino acids long. The chain's CDR3 is CASSVLGGGANEQFF. The CDR3 nucleotides read TGTGCCAGCAGCGTATTGGGCGGGGGGGCCAATGAGCAGTTCTTC.

This clonotype was counted between two and nine times. This chain connects TRBV5-4 to TRBJ2-2; TRBD2 matches at 10 bases. The ends lost 4 bases at V and 1 base at J; junction bases unmatched: 7. This CDR3 is 17 amino acids long. In germline, CDR1 is SGHNT, CDR2 YYREEE (reference sequence). CDR3 protein: CASSRPGLAQNTGELFF. DNA for the CDR3: TGTGCCAGCAGCAGGCCGGGACTAGCGCAGAACACCGGGGAGCTGTTTTTT.

The table lists this clonotype with a few counts. The chain carries TRBV10-3 and TRBJ2-4; perhaps TRBD1 as D (6 bases). V was trimmed by 11 bases and J by 5 bases, leaving 13 bases between them. Germline V gene sequence: CDR1 ENHRY, CDR2 SYGVKD. This CDR3 region has 12 residues. This CDR3 is CAVKGQENIQYF. Here the CDR3 DNA reads TGTGCCGTTAAGGGACAAGAAAACATTCAGTACTTC.

The chain uses TRBV29-1 and TRBJ2-6; D perhaps matches TRBD2 (6 bases). CDR1 and CDR2 from the germline V gene are SQVTM and ANQGSEA. This CDR3 contains 16 residues. V gave up 4 bases and J gave up 0 bases, with 13 bases separating them. The CDR3 here is CSVAEGLSSGANVLTF. The CDR3 DNA is TGCAGCGTTGCGGAGGGACTGAGCTCTGGGGCCAACGTCCTGACTTTC. The full variable domain, with the rest looked up from reference TRBV29-1 and TRBJ2-6, is SAVISQKPSRDICQRGTSLTIQCQVDSQVTMMFWYRQQPGQSLTLIATANQGSEATYESGFVIDKFPISRPNLTFSTLTVSNMSPEDSSIYLCSVAEGLSSGANVLTFGAGSRLTVL.

The gene calls are TRBV5-6 and TRBJ2-5; D is ambiguous. The CDR3 has 14 amino acids. V shed 0 bases and J shed 7 bases, with 13 bases lying between them. Germline assignment: CDR1 SGHDT and CDR2 YYEEEE. The CDR3 DNA sequence: TGTGCCAGCAGCTTGGTGGGCGCCGAAGGGACCCAGTACTTC. Translated, it gives CASSLVGAEGTQYF.

This clonotype was found many times. The V call is TRBV11-2, the J call TRBJ1-1, with D perhaps TRBD1 (5 bases). The CDR3 is 14 residues long. V lost 4 bases and J lost 0, with 9 bases in between. Looked up from germline, CDR1 is SGHAT and CDR2 is FQNNGV. The DNA for the CDR3 is TGTGCCAGCAGCTACGACAGCGTGAACACTGAAGCTTTCTTT. It specifies CASSYDSVNTEAFF.

The CDR3 loop reads CATGTAIHGKTQYF. The CDR3 DNA follows: TGTGCCACTGGGACAGCTATTCACGGGAAGACCCAGTACTTC. The chain recombines TRBV19 with TRBJ2-5; 7 positions match TRBD1. This CDR3 spans 14 amino acids. J was trimmed by 6 bases and V by 10 bases; bases with no gene match: 14. The germline CDR1 and CDR2 sequences are LNHDA and SQIVND (reference sequence).

This clonotype has just a few counts. At one of its ends the junction is not consistent with the germline gene, which may arise from a read error. V gene TRBV6-5 combines with J gene TRBJ2-7; TRBD1 matches 8 bases. The CDR3 covers 15 residues. Germline CDR1 and CDR2: MNHEY and SVGAGI. CDR3 sequence: CASSSRDRSPYAQYF. DNA of the CDR3: TGTGCCAGCAGTTCCCGGGACAGGTCCCCCTACGCGCAGTACTTC.